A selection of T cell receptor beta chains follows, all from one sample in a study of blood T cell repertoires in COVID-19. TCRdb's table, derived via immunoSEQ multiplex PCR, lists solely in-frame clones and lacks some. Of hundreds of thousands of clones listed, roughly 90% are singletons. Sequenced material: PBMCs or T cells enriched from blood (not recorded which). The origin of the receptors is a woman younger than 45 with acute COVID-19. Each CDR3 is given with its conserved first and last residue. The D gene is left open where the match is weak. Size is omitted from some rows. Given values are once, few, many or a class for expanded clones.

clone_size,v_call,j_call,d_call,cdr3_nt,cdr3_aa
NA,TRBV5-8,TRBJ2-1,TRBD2,TGTGCCAGCAGCTTGGCGAAGACTAGCGGGGATTACAATGAGCAGTTCTTC,CASSLAKTSGDYNEQFF
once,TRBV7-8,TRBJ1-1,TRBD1,TGTGCCAGCAGCCGCGACAGGGGTAGGGGAGCTTTCTTT,CASSRDRGRGAFF
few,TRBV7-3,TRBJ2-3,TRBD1,TGTGCCAGCAGCTTTAGGACAGGGGGCCAAGATACGCAGTATTTT,CASSFRTGGQDTQYF
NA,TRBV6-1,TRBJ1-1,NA,TGTGCCAGCAGTGGTCCGGGAATGGGAACGGCCCCTCACACTGAAGCTTTCTTT,CASSGPGMGTAPHTEAFF
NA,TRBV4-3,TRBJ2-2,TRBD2,TGCGCCAGCAGCCAAGAAGGACTAGCGGGAGGAACCGGGGAGCTGTTTTTT,CASSQEGLAGGTGELFF
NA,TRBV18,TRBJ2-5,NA,TGTGCCAGCTCACCACGACAGCAAGAGACCCAGTACTTC,CASSPRQQETQYF
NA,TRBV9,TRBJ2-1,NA,TGTGCCAGCGGCAGGGTCAATGAGCAGTTCTTC,CASGRVNEQFF
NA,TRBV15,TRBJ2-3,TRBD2,TGTGCCACCAGCAGAGATCATGGGCGGGGGTCATACACAGATACGCAGTATTTT,CATSRDHGRGSYTDTQYF
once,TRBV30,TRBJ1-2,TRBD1,TGTGCCTGGGCAACAGGGGGGTCTACTATGAGCTATGGCTACACCTTC,CAWATGGSTMSYGYTF
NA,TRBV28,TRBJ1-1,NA,TGTGCCAGCAACCAACAGGGACGAATTCGGAACACTGAAGCTTTCTTT,CASNQQGRIRNTEAFF
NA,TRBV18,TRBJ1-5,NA,TGTGCCAGCTCATCCATGGGCAGGGCTCAGCCCCAGCATTTT,CASSSMGRAQPQHF
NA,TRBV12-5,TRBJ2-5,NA,TGTGCTAGTGGTTTGGTAGTTAGCAGTTCCCCAGAGACCCAGTACTTC,CASGLVVSSSPETQYF
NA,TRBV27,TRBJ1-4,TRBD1,TGTGCCAGCAGTCTTTGGACCGGGACAGGGGGTGAAAAACTGTTTTTT,CASSLWTGTGGEKLFF
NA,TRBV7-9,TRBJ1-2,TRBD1,TGTGCCAGCAGCTTGGGGACAGACGGCTACACCTTC,CASSLGTDGYTF
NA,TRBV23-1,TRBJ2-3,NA,TGCGCCAGCACTCGTCATCTACGATATCCCCGGGTCGTGGGTCGTACGCAGTATTTT,CASTRHLRYPRVVGRTQYF
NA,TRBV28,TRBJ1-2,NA,TGTGCCAGCAGTTCAACAGTTTCAGCATCTGGTGGCTACACCTTC,CASSSTVSASGGYTF
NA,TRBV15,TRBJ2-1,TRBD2,TGTGCCACCAGCAGAGATCTCACTAGCGGGGGCTCCTACAATGAGCAGTTCTTC,CATSRDLTSGGSYNEQFF
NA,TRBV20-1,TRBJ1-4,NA,TGCAGTGCTAGTCCTACAGCCATTGAAAAACTGTTTTTT,CSASPTAIEKLFF
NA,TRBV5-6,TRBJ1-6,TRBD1,TGTGCCAGCAGCCCGGCCTCCGGGACAGGACTCTTTTCACCCCTCCACTTT,CASSPASGTGLFSPLHF
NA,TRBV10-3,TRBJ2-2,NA,TGTGCCATCAGAGCGACAGGAGCGAACACCGGGGAGCTGTTTTTT,CAIRATGANTGELFF
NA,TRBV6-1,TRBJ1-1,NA,TGTGCCAGCAGTGAGCAGCGGGGGGCCACTGAAGCTTTCTTT,CASSEQRGATEAFF
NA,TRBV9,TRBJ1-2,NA,TGTGCCAGCAGCCTCTCGGGGGAACCCTATGGCTACACCTTC,CASSLSGEPYGYTF
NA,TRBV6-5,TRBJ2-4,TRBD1,TGTGCCAGCAGTCTGCCGTCGGGACAGGGGAACATTCAGTACTTC,CASSLPSGQGNIQYF
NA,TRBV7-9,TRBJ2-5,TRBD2,TGTGCCAGCAGCTTAACCGGGGGGGATAAAGAGACCCAGTACTTC,CASSLTGGDKETQYF
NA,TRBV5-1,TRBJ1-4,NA,TGCGCCAGCAGGACTGGAGGGGATGAAAAACTGTTTTTT,CASRTGGDEKLFF
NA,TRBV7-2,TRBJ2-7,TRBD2,TGTGCCAGCAGCTTAGGGCTAGCGGGGGCATACGAGCAGTACTTC,CASSLGLAGAYEQYF
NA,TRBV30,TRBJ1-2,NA,TGTGCCTCAGACAGGTCCACCTATGGCTACACCTTC,CASDRSTYGYTF
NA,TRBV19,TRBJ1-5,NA,TGTGCCAGTAGTATAGAATGGCAAACCTCACACAATCAGCCCCAGCATTTT,CASSIEWQTSHNQPQHF
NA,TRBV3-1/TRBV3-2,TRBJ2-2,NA,TGTGCCAGCAGCCAAGTCGGAGGGTGGGACACCGGGGAGCTGTTTTTT,CASSQVGGWDTGELFF
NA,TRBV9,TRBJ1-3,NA,TGTGCCAGCAGCGTAGCAGGTTTCTCTGGAAACACCATATATTTT,CASSVAGFSGNTIYF
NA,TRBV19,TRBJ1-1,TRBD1,TGTGCCACCACCCCTCCCAGGGGGTTCACTGAAGCTTTCTTT,CATTPPRGFTEAFF
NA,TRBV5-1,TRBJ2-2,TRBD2,TGCGCCAGCAGCTCCAGACTAGCCCTCACCGGGGAGCTGTTTTTT,CASSSRLALTGELFF
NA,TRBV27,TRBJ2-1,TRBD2,TGTGCCAGCAGTTTATCGTCGGCTAGCGGGAAGTACAATGAGCAGTTCTTC,CASSLSSASGKYNEQFF
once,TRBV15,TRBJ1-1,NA,TGTGCCACCAGCAGAGTCGGGGGAACGAACACTGAAGCTTTCTTT,CATSRVGGTNTEAFF
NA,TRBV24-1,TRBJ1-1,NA,TGTGCCACCAGTGATCACCGGACAGCCGAGGGGGTAGCTTTCTTT,CATSDHRTAEGVAFF
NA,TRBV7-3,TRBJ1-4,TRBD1,TGTGCCAGCAGCCCATCGGACAGGGGGGCAACTAATGAAAAACTGTTTTTT,CASSPSDRGATNEKLFF
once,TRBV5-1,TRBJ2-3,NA,TGCGCCAGCAGCTTGATTTCTAGGGGTCTAGGGGAATATCAGGGTACGCAGTATTTT,CASSLISRGLGEYQGTQYF
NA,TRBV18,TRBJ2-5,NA,TGTGCCAGCTCACGAGGGGGTCTGGGGGAGACCCAGTACTTC,CASSRGGLGETQYF
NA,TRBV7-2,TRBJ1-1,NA,TGTGCCAGCAGCTTAGGAGTGGGCCGCACTGAAGCTTTCTTT,CASSLGVGRTEAFF
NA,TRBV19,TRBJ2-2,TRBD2,TGTGCCAGTAGTTTACTAGCGGGAGGCCCCGGGGAGCTGTTTTTT,CASSLLAGGPGELFF
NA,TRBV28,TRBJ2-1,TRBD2,TGTGCCAGCAGTCCCTCTTCCCGTCGACTAGCATTGTATGAGCAGTTCTTC,CASSPSSRRLALYEQFF
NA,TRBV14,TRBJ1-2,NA,TGTGCCAGCAGCCAAGACTATTTATCTGGCTACACCTTC,CASSQDYLSGYTF
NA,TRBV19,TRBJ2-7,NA,TGTGCCAGTAGTATAACAATAAATCCTCGCGAGCAGTACTTC,CASSITINPREQYF
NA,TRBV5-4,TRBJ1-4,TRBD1,TGTGCCAGCAGCCACGCGGGACAGGGTGCGTCGATCAAAAAACTGTTTTTT,CASSHAGQGASIKKLFF
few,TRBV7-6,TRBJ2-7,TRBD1,TGTGCCAGCAGCCCAAGACAGGGGCCCTACGAGCAGTACTTC,CASSPRQGPYEQYF
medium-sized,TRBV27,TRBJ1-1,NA,TGTGCCAGCAGTTTATCATCGGGGGGCCTAGGGGTTCAAGCTTTCTTT,CASSLSSGGLGVQAFF
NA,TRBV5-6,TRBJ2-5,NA,TGTGCCAGCAGACCGACTAGATGGGTGGAGACCCAGTACTTC,CASRPTRWVETQYF
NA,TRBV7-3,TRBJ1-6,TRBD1,TGTGCCAGCAGCTTGACGGGACAGTATAATTCACCCCTCCACTTT,CASSLTGQYNSPLHF
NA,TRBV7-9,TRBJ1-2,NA,TGTGCCAGCAGCCTTCTCAGGGCAGACTATGGCTACACCTTC,CASSLLRADYGYTF
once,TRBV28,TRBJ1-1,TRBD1,TGTGCCAGCAGTACACCCAAGCGGACCTCGGGACAGGGTGTCTCAGCTTTCTTT,CASSTPKRTSGQGVSAFF
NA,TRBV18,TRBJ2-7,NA,TGTGCCAGCTCACCTGAACAGGGATTCTACGAGCAGTACTTC,CASSPEQGFYEQYF
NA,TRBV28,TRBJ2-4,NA,TGTGCCAGCAGACCGACAGGAAACGACAAAAACATTCAGTACTTC,CASRPTGNDKNIQYF